This is a list of T cell receptor beta chains from one sample in a study of blood T cell repertoires in COVID-19. The repertoire was sequenced with immunoSEQ multiplex PCR; TCRdb's copy has only in-frame clones and lacks some. The data show 210,000 or so clones, approximately 85% seen once. Specimen: peripheral blood. The receptors shown here come from a woman aged 45-65 years with active or convalescent COVID-19. CDR3s include the opening cysteine and the closing phenylalanine or tryptophan. Each record gives: V gene, J gene, clone size, CDR3 protein. Only part of the rows carry a size: once, few, many, or a class if the clone is expanded.

v_gene: TRBV19
j_gene: TRBJ2-7
abundance: .
CDR3aa: CASTRTGSSYEQYF

v_gene: TRBV7-6
j_gene: TRBJ2-6
abundance: .
CDR3aa: CASSLGGVSGANVLTF

v_gene: TRBV3-1/TRBV3-2
j_gene: TRBJ2-2
abundance: .
CDR3aa: CASQDISGGELFF

v_gene: TRBV19
j_gene: TRBJ1-1
abundance: .
CDR3aa: CASTPNRAKNTEAFF

v_gene: TRBV7-9
j_gene: TRBJ2-1
abundance: .
CDR3aa: CASSLVGLSYNEQFF

v_gene: TRBV7-9
j_gene: TRBJ2-1
abundance: .
CDR3aa: CASSLGVGTGLNEQFF

v_gene: TRBV24-1
j_gene: TRBJ2-4
abundance: .
CDR3aa: CATSDGGSGGRSIQYF

v_gene: TRBV5-5
j_gene: TRBJ1-1
abundance: .
CDR3aa: CASSLDLNRGNTEAFF

v_gene: TRBV5-1
j_gene: TRBJ1-6
abundance: .
CDR3aa: CASSRAGAPYNSPLHF

v_gene: TRBV6-1
j_gene: TRBJ2-7
abundance: .
CDR3aa: CASSGALAATVSMGEQYF

v_gene: TRBV28
j_gene: TRBJ1-2
abundance: .
CDR3aa: CASSPPEGNTNYGYTF

v_gene: TRBV5-5
j_gene: TRBJ2-3
abundance: .
CDR3aa: CASSLARETQYF

v_gene: TRBV3-1/TRBV3-2
j_gene: TRBJ1-1
abundance: .
CDR3aa: CASSQGDRGNTEAFF

v_gene: TRBV27
j_gene: TRBJ2-7
abundance: .
CDR3aa: CASSSGTRSGEQYF

v_gene: TRBV20-1
j_gene: TRBJ1-2
abundance: once
CDR3aa: CSTTTNYGYTF

v_gene: TRBV7-3
j_gene: TRBJ2-3
abundance: .
CDR3aa: CASSSTGTSLSLSTDTQYF

v_gene: TRBV6-6
j_gene: TRBJ2-1
abundance: .
CDR3aa: CATRPGSGYNEQFF

v_gene: TRBV2
j_gene: TRBJ2-2
abundance: .
CDR3aa: CASRYRGITGELFF

v_gene: TRBV18
j_gene: TRBJ1-1
abundance: .
CDR3aa: CASSPWKGGNTEAFF

v_gene: TRBV5-1
j_gene: TRBJ2-5
abundance: once
CDR3aa: CASSLTGSQETQYF

v_gene: TRBV30
j_gene: TRBJ2-1
abundance: .
CDR3aa: CAWTGLSSSYNEQFF

v_gene: TRBV5-1
j_gene: TRBJ2-3
abundance: .
CDR3aa: CASSGRGLGGDTQYF

v_gene: TRBV5-1
j_gene: TRBJ2-5
abundance: .
CDR3aa: CASSIGGGETQYF

v_gene: TRBV29-1
j_gene: TRBJ2-3
abundance: .
CDR3aa: CSGGGGRNTDTQYF

v_gene: TRBV3-1/TRBV3-2
j_gene: TRBJ2-6
abundance: .
CDR3aa: CASSQDVPGVGANVLTF

v_gene: TRBV7-2
j_gene: TRBJ1-6
abundance: .
CDR3aa: CASSPVHSPLHF

v_gene: TRBV29-1
j_gene: TRBJ1-2
abundance: .
CDR3aa: CSVGGRGFGYTF

v_gene: TRBV6-5
j_gene: TRBJ2-7
abundance: .
CDR3aa: CASGQVYYEQYF

v_gene: TRBV10-3
j_gene: TRBJ1-2
abundance: few
CDR3aa: CAISESIAANYGYTF

v_gene: TRBV7-2
j_gene: TRBJ1-2
abundance: .
CDR3aa: CASSFQQEYGYTF

v_gene: TRBV5-1
j_gene: TRBJ2-2
abundance: once
CDR3aa: CASSLERGNTGELFF

v_gene: TRBV5-1
j_gene: TRBJ2-7
abundance: .
CDR3aa: CASRAGQPKTYEQYF

v_gene: TRBV25-1
j_gene: TRBJ1-4
abundance: .
CDR3aa: CASSEMGGYEKLFF

v_gene: TRBV2
j_gene: TRBJ2-1
abundance: .
CDR3aa: CASSTSGGRREFF

v_gene: TRBV28
j_gene: TRBJ2-7
abundance: .
CDR3aa: CASSLSSGSYEQYF

v_gene: TRBV5-1
j_gene: TRBJ1-4
abundance: .
CDR3aa: CASSGGQVNEKLFF

v_gene: TRBV5-1
j_gene: TRBJ1-2
abundance: .
CDR3aa: CASGRGPNNYGYTF

v_gene: TRBV5-4
j_gene: TRBJ2-7
abundance: few
CDR3aa: CASSSGYGYEQYF

v_gene: TRBV15
j_gene: TRBJ1-2
abundance: .
CDR3aa: CATSRDTQGSYGYTF

v_gene: TRBV15
j_gene: TRBJ1-5
abundance: .
CDR3aa: CATSRGTGGYQPQHF

v_gene: TRBV11-2
j_gene: TRBJ2-1
abundance: .
CDR3aa: CASSLGPLTSGRSVFF

v_gene: TRBV6-5
j_gene: TRBJ2-3
abundance: .
CDR3aa: CASSWRSGYTDTQYF

v_gene: TRBV7-3
j_gene: TRBJ2-1
abundance: once
CDR3aa: CASSRGTAYNEQFF

v_gene: TRBV28
j_gene: TRBJ1-2
abundance: .
CDR3aa: CASSLTGKAYGYTF

v_gene: TRBV29-1
j_gene: TRBJ1-2
abundance: .
CDR3aa: CSTTGSGYTF

v_gene: TRBV18
j_gene: TRBJ1-1
abundance: .
CDR3aa: CASSPDRNKFEAFF

v_gene: TRBV15
j_gene: TRBJ1-4
abundance: .
CDR3aa: CATSRTGGGKLFF

v_gene: TRBV5-1
j_gene: TRBJ2-7
abundance: .
CDR3aa: CASSQGGGGSYEQYF

v_gene: TRBV10-2
j_gene: TRBJ1-6
abundance: .
CDR3aa: CASSERVGGSPLHF

v_gene: TRBV18
j_gene: TRBJ1-2
abundance: .
CDR3aa: CASSDRPNYGYTF

v_gene: TRBV29-1
j_gene: TRBJ2-3
abundance: .
CDR3aa: CSVDEGRGTDTQYF

v_gene: TRBV28
j_gene: TRBJ1-3
abundance: .
CDR3aa: CASSPGGAGNTIYF

v_gene: TRBV5-4
j_gene: TRBJ2-3
abundance: once
CDR3aa: CASSYSGTGTDTQYF

v_gene: TRBV6-5
j_gene: TRBJ1-6
abundance: .
CDR3aa: CASSYRDRFNSPLHF

v_gene: TRBV24-1
j_gene: TRBJ1-1
abundance: .
CDR3aa: CATRERQGEAFF